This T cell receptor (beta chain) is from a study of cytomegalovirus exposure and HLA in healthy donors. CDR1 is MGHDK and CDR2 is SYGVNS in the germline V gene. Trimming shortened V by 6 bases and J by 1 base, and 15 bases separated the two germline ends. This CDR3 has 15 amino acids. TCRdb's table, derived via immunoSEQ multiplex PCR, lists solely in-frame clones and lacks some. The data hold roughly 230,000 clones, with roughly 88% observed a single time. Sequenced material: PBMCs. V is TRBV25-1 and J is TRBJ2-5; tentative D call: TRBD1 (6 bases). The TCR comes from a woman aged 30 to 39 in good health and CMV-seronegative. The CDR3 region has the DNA TGTGCCAGCAGCCCGAACAGGGATGGCCAAGAGACCCAGTACTTC. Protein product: CASSPNRDGQETQYF.